The 8 T cell receptor beta chains listed next were all sequenced from one sample in a study of T cells after posttransplantation cyclophosphamide. A marrow graft followed busulfan-fludarabine conditioning, with cyclophosphamide on days +3 and +4. Measured with immunoSEQ multiplex PCR; TCRdb has only the in-frame clones, and not every one. Of more than 10,000 clones in the sample, roughly 80% were seen once. This material consisted of PBMCs, taken after allogeneic stem cell transplant with posttransplant cyclophosphamide. Receptors were obtained from a female patient aged 50 to 65 who received an allogeneic stem cell transplant from a related donor, was CMV-positive, and had no GVHD. Some T cells may be transferred from the graft donor.

In its sample, this clone was seen a few times. The chain uses TRBV5-1 and TRBJ1-1, with 11 nucleotides matching TRBD1. The trim removed 4 bases at V and 11 bases at J, leaving 10 bases unmatched. Germline assignment: CDR1 SGHRS and CDR2 YFSETQ. This CDR3 has 14 amino acids. The CDR3 bases are TGCGCCAGCAGCCCGGAGAGGACAGGGGGCTTTGCTTTCTTT. Its translation: CASSPERTGGFAFF.

This clone has only one observation. This chain uses TRBV5-1 with TRBJ2-1, with no clear D. CDR3 length: 15 amino acids. With 1 base removed from V and 6 bases from J, the gap between germline ends came to 14 bases. Germline V gene lookup returns CDR1 SGHRS and CDR2 YFSETQ. The CDR3 loop reads CASSLSITSTNEQFF. Here the CDR3 DNA reads TGCGCCAGCAGCTTGTCTATTACCTCAACCAATGAGCAGTTCTTC. Looking up the rest from reference TRBV5-1 and TRBJ2-1 gives the full variable domain: KAGVTQTPRYLIKTRGQQVTLSCSPISGHRSVSWYQQTPGQGLQFLFEYFSETQRNKGNFPGRFSGRQFSNSRSEMNVSTLELGDSALYLCASSLSITSTNEQFFGPGTRLTVL.

The chain is built from TRBV19 and TRBJ1-2; TRBD1 matches at 10 bases. Germline CDR1 reads LNHDA; CDR2 reads SQIVND (reference sequence). CDR3 length equals 13 residues. The V gene end was trimmed by 10 bases and the J gene end by 7 bases; junction bases not matched to a gene: 9. The CDR3 DNA sequence: TGTGCCACCAGGGGGACAGGGGTTACTGGCTACACCTTC. Protein sequence: CATRGTGVTGYTF.

J is TRBJ1-5 and V is TRBV14; D is uncertain. Per the germline V gene, CDR1 is SGHDN and CDR2 is FVKESK. The CDR3 consists of 19 residues. The V end lost 0 bases, the J end lost 1 base, and 19 bases lay between the germline ends. The CDR3 region is CASSQDFSIGGWSNQPQHF. The CDR3 region has the DNA TGTGCCAGCAGCCAAGATTTTAGTATAGGAGGATGGAGCAATCAGCCCCAGCATTTT.

V usage is TRBV6-6 and J usage is TRBJ2-6; D is possibly TRBD2 (5 bases). The CDR3 spans 15 residues. V lost 4 bases and J lost 2, with 9 bases in between. Germline assignment: CDR1 MNHNY and CDR2 SVGAGI (reference sequence). The CDR3 DNA is TGTGCCAGCAGTTTCCCCGGGGCTGGGGCCAACGTCCTGACTTTC. It encodes CASSFPGAGANVLTF.

The genes are TRBV6-1 and TRBJ2-7, with 9 nucleotides matching TRBD1. V lost 6 bases and J lost 4; bases outside the gene matches: 10. Germline V lookup: CDR1 MNHNS, CDR2 SASEGT. This CDR3 contains 15 residues. CDR3 bases: TGTGCCAGCAGACGGTACCGGGACAGGGCATACGAGCAGTACTTC. Protein sequence: CASRRYRDRAYEQYF.

The J gene is TRBJ2-1, the V gene TRBV11-2; 10 bases map to TRBD2. The trim removed 1 base at V and 7 bases at J, leaving 1 base unmatched. CDR1 and CDR2 from the germline V gene are SGHAT and FQNNGV. The CDR3 is 14 residues long. The CDR3 DNA reads TGTGCCAGCAGCTTAGGGACTAGCGGTAATGAGCAGTTCTTC. Protein: CASSLGTSGNEQFF.

The rearrangement uses TRBV5-6 and TRBJ1-6; D is perhaps TRBD1 (6 bases). Germline assignment: CDR1 SGHDT and CDR2 YYEEEE. This CDR3 region has 15 residues. The ends were cut back, 2 bases at V and 10 bases at J, with 16 bases in the middle. The CDR3 DNA follows: TGTGCCAGCAGCTTACCGGGAAGGGGGATCTCACCCCTCCACTTT. It specifies CASSLPGRGISPLHF.